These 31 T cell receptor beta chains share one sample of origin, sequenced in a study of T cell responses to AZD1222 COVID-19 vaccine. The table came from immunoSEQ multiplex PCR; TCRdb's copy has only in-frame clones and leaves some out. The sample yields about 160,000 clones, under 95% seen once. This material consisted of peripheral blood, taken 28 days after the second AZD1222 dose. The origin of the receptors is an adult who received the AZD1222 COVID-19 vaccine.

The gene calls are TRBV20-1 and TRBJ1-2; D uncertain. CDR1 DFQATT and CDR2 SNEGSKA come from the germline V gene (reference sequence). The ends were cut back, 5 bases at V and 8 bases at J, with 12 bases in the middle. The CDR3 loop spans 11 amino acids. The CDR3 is CSAPRGTGYTF. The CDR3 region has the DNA TGCAGTGCTCCCCGGGGAACGGGCTACACCTTC.

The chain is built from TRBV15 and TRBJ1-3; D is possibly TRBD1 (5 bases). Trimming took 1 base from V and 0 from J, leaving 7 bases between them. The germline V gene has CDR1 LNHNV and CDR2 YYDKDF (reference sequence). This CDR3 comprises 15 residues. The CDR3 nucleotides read TGTGCCACCAGCAGAGCAGGGTACTCTGGAAACACCATATATTTT. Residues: CATSRAGYSGNTIYF. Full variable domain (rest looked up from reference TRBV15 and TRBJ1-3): DAMVIQNPRYQVTQFGKPVTLSCSQTLNHNVMYWYQQKSSQAPKLLFHYYDKDFNNEADTPDNFQSRRPNTSFCFLDIRSPGLGDTAMYLCATSRAGYSGNTIYFGEGSWLTVV.

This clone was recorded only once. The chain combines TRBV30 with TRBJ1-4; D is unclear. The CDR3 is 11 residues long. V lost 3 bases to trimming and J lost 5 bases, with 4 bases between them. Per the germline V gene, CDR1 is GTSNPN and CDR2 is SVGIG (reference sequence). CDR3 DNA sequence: TGTGCCTGGAGGGGAAATGAAAAACTGTTTTTT. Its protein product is CAWRGNEKLFF.

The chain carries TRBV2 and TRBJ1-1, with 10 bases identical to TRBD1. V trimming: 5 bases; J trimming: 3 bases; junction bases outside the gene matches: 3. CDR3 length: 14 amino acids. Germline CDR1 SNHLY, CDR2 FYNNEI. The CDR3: CASSRDRGYTEAFF. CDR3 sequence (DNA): TGTGCCAGCAGTCGGGACAGGGGTTACACTGAAGCTTTCTTT.

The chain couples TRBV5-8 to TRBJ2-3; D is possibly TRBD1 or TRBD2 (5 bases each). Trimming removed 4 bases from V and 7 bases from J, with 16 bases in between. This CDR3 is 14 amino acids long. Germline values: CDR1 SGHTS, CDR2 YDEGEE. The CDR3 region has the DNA TGTGCCAGCAGCCCCCGCTTGGGGGTAAATACGCAGTATTTT. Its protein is CASSPRLGVNTQYF.

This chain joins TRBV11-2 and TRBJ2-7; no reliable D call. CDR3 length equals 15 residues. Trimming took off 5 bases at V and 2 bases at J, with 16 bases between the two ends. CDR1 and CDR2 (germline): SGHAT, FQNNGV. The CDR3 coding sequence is TGTGCCAGCAGCACGTGGCGAGCGTCTACCTACGAGCAGTACTTC. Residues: CASSTWRASTYEQYF.

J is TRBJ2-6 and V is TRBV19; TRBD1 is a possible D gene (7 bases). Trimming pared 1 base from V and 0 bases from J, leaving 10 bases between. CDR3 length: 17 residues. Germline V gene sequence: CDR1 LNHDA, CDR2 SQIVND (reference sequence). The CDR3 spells CASSIAGGGSGANVLTF. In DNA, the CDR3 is TGTGCCAGTAGTATAGCAGGGGGAGGCTCTGGGGCCAACGTCCTGACTTTC.

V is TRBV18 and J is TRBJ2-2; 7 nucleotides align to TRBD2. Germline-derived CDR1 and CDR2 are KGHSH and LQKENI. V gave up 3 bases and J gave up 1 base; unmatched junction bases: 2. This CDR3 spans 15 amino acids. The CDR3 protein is CASSPGGRNTGELFF. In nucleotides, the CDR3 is TGTGCCAGCTCACCGGGCGGGAGGAACACCGGGGAGCTGTTTTTT.

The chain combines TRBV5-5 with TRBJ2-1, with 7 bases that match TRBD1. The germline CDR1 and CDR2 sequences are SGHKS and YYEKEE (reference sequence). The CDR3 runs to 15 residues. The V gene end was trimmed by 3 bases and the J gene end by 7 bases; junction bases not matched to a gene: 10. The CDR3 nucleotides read TGTGCCAGCAGCTACCGTTTTACAGGGGAGAATGAGCAGTTCTTC. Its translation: CASSYRFTGENEQFF.

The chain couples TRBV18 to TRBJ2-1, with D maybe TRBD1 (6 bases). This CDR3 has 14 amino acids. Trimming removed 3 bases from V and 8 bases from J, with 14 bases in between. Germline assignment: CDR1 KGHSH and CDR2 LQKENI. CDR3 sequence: CASSPLIRGDEQFF. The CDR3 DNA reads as TGTGCCAGCTCACCGCTTATCAGGGGTGATGAGCAGTTCTTC.

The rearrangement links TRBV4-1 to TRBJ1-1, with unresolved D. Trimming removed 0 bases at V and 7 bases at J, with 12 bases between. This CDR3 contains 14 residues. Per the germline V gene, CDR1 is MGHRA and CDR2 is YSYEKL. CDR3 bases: TGCGCCAGCAGCCAAGATTTCGAAGGGAGTGAAGCTTTCTTT. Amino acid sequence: CASSQDFEGSEAFF.

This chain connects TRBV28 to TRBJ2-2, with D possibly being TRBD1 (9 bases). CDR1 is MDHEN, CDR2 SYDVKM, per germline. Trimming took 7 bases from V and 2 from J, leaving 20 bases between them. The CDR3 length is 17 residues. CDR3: CASTTGGLAGNTGELFF. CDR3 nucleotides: TGTGCCAGCACGACAGGGGGGTTAGCGGGAAACACCGGGGAGCTGTTTTTT.

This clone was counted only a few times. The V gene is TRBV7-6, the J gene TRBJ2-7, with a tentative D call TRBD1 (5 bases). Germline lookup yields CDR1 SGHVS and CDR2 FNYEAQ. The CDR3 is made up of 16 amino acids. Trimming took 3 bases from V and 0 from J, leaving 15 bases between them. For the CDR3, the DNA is TGTGCCAGCAGCTTCAGGGTTTCCAGCGACTCCTACGAGCAGTACTTC. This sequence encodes CASSFRVSSDSYEQYF.

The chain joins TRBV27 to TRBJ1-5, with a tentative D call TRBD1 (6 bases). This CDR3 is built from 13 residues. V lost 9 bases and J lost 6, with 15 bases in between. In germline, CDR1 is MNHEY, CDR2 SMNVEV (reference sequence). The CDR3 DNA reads TGTGCCAGGACAACAGGGTGGGGTCAGCCCCAGCATTTT. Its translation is CARTTGWGQPQHF.

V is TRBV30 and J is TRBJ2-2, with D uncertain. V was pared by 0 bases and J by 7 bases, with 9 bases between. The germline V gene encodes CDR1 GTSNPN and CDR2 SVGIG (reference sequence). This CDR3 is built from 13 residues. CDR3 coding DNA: TGTGCCTGGAGTGTACTTATCAGCGGGGAGCTGTTTTTT. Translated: CAWSVLISGELFF.

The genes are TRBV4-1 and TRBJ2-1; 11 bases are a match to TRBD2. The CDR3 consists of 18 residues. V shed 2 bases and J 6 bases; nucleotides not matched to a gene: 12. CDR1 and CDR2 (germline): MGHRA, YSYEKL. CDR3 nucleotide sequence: TGCGCCAGCAGCCAACCCCCCCTTACTAGCGGGAGAGGCAATGAGCAGTTCTTC. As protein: CASSQPPLTSGRGNEQFF.

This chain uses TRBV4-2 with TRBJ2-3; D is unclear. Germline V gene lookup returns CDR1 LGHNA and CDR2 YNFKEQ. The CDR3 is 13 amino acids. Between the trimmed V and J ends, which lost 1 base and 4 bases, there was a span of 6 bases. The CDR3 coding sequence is TGTGCCAGCAGCCAAGTAGGCCCAGATACGCAGTATTTT. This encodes CASSQVGPDTQYF.

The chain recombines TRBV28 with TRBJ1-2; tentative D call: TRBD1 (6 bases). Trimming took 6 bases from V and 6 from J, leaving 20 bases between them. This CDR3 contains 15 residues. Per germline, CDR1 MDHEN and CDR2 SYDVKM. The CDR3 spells CASSATQGQFHGYTF. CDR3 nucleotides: TGTGCCAGCAGCGCGACGCAAGGACAGTTTCATGGCTACACCTTC.

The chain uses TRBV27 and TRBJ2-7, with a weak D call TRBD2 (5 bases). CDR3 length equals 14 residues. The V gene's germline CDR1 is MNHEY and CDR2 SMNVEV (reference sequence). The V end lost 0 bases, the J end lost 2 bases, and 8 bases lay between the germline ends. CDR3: CASSLSRGPYEQYF. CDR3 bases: TGTGCCAGCAGTTTATCAAGAGGGCCCTACGAGCAGTACTTC.

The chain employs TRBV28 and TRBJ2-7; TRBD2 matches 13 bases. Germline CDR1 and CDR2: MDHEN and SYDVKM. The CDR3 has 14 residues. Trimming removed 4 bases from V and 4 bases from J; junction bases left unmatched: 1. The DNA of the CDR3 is TGTGCCAGCAGTTGGACTAGCGGGAGATACGAGCAGTACTTC. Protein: CASSWTSGRYEQYF.

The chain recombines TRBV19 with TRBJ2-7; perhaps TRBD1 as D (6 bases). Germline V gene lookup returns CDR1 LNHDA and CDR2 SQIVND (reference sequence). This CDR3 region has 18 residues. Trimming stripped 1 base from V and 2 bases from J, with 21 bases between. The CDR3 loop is CASSIAHGQFSAAYEQYF. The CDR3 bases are TGTGCCAGTAGTATAGCCCACGGACAGTTCTCGGCAGCCTACGAGCAGTACTTC.

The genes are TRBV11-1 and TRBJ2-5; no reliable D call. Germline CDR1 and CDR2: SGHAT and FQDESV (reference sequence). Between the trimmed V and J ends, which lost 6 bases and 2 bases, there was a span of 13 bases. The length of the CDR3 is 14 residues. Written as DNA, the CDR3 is TGTGCCAGCAGTCCCCGACCAGCTCAAGAGACCCAGTACTTC. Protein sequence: CASSPRPAQETQYF.

CDR3 region: CSVEQGSEAFF. CDR3 coding DNA: TGCAGCGTTGAACAGGGGAGTGAAGCTTTCTTT. The chain combines TRBV29-1 with TRBJ1-1; possibly TRBD1 for D (6 bases). This CDR3 has 11 amino acids. V was cut by 2 bases and J by 7 bases, with 8 bases left in between. Germline V gene sequence: CDR1 SQVTM, CDR2 ANQGSEA.

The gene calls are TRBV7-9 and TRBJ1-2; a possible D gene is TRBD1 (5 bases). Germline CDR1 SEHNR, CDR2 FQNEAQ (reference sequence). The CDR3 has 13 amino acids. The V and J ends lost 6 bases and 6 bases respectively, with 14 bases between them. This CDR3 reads CASSFGRDDGYTF. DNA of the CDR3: TGTGCCAGCAGTTTCGGCAGGGATGATGGCTACACCTTC.

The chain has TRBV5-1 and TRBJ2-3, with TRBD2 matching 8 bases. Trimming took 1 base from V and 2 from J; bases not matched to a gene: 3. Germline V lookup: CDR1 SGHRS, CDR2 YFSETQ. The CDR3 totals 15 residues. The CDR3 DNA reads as TGCGCCAGCAGCTTGAACGGGAGGGCCACAGATACGCAGTATTTT. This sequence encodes CASSLNGRATDTQYF.

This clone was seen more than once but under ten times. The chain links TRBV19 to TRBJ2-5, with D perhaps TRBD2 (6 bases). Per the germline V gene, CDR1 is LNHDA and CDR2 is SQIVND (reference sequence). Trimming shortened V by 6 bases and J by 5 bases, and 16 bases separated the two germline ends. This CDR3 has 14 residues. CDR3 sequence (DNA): TGTGCCAGTAGCCCGACCCCTGGGGGGGAGACCCAGTACTTC. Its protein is CASSPTPGGETQYF. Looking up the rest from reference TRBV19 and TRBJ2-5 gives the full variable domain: DGGITQSPKYLFRKEGQNVTLSCEQNLNHDAMYWYRQDPGQGLRLIYYSQIVNDFQKGDIAEGYSVSREKKESFPLTVTSAQKNPTAFYLCASSPTPGGETQYFGPGTRLLVL.

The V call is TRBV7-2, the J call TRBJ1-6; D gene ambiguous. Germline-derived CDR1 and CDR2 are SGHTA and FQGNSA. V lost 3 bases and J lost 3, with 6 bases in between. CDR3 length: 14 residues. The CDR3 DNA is TGTGCCAGCAGCTTCGGCAGCTATAATTCACCCCTCCACTTT. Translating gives CASSFGSYNSPLHF. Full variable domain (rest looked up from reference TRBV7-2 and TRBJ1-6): GAGVSQSPSNKVTEKGKDVELRCDPISGHTALYWYRQSLGQGLEFLIYFQGNSAPDKSGLPSDRFSAERTGGSVSTLTIQRTQQEDSAVYLCASSFGSYNSPLHFGNGTRLTVT.

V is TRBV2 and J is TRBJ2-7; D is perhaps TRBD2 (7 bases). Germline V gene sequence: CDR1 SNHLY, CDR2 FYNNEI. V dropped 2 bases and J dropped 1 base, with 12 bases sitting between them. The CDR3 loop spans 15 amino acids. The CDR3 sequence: CASSERGGTSYEQYF. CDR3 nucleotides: TGTGCCAGCAGTGAAAGGGGGGGGACTTCCTACGAGCAGTACTTC.

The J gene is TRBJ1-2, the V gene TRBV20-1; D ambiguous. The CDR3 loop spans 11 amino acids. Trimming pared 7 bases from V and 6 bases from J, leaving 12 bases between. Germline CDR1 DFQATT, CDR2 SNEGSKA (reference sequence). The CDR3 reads CSEDQLDGYTF. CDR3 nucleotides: TGCAGTGAGGACCAGCTTGATGGCTACACCTTC.

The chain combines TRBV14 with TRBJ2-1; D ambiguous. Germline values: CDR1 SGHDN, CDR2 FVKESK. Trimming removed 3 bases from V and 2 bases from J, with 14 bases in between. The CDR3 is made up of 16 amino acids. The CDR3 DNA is TGTGCCAGCAGCCACCGCGGAGTACCCCCCTACAATGAGCAGTTCTTC. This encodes CASSHRGVPPYNEQFF.

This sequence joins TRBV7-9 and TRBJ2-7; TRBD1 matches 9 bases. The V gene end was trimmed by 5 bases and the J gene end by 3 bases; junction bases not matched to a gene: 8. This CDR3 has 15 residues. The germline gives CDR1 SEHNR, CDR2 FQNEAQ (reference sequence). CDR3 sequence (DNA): TGTGCCAGCAGCCAGACGACAGGGGGAGGCTACGAGCAGTACTTC. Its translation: CASSQTTGGGYEQYF.